This is a list of T cell receptor beta chains from one sample in a study of a mutant IDH1 vaccine in newly diagnosed glioma. Their antigens remain unidentified. The table came from immunoSEQ multiplex PCR; TCRdb's copy has only in-frame clones and leaves some out. The sample lists roughly 74,000 clones; approximately 85% were seen once. Material: PBMCs, obtained from a glioma patient whose treatment included an IDH1 peptide vaccine. The receptors derive from a man between 25 and 39 years old with glioma. Some clones in this sample may be carry-over from other donors' samples. CDR3s include the opening cysteine and the closing phenylalanine or tryptophan. The D gene is left open where the match is weak. The size of a clone is reported for some rows only, either as once, few or many, or as a class for expanded clones.

clone_size	v_call	d_call	j_call	cdr3_nt	cdr3_aa
NA	TRBV18	NA	TRBJ2-7	TGTGCCAGCTCACCATCTAGCGAGAGCTCCTACGAGCAGTACTTC	CASSPSSESSYEQYF
once	TRBV9	TRBD2	TRBJ2-1	TGTGCCAGCAGCGTCTTAGCGGGTTCCTACAATGAGCAGTTCTTC	CASSVLAGSYNEQFF
NA	TRBV6-6	TRBD2	TRBJ2-3	TGTGCCAGCAGTTACACGACTAGCGGGGGGGCCGCCAGGCAGTATTTT	CASSYTTSGGAARQYF
NA	TRBV7-9	NA	TRBJ2-7	TGTGCCAGCAGCCCCTCGGGGGTTTCCTACGAGCAGTACTTC	CASSPSGVSYEQYF
NA	TRBV4-3	NA	TRBJ1-4	TGCGCCAGCAGCCAAGAATCTGGGATAGGTAATGAAAAACTGTTTTTT	CASSQESGIGNEKLFF
NA	TRBV30	NA	TRBJ2-1	TGTGCCTGGAGTTTCACGAGCTCCTACAATGAGCAGTTCTTC	CAWSFTSSYNEQFF
NA	TRBV7-9	NA	TRBJ1-1	TGTGCCAGCAGCTTAGGAGAGGGGGTCACTGAAGCTTTCTTT	CASSLGEGVTEAFF
NA	TRBV7-2	NA	TRBJ2-1	TGTGCCAGCAGCTTAGATCATTGGGGTCAGTTCTTC	CASSLDHWGQFF
NA	TRBV6-1	NA	TRBJ2-7	TGTGCCAGCAGTGAAGCGCGCCAGCTCTCCTACGAGCAGTACTTC	CASSEARQLSYEQYF
NA	TRBV18	TRBD2	TRBJ2-1	TGTGCCAGCTCACGAGCGGGAGGGCCGTATGAGCAGTTCTTC	CASSRAGGPYEQFF
few	TRBV11-2	NA	TRBJ1-1	TGTGCCAGCAGCTTGTTTCGAGAGGCTTTCTTT	CASSLFREAFF
NA	TRBV15	TRBD1	TRBJ2-1	TGTGCCACCAGGAAAGGACAGGGGATGGGTGAGCAGTTCTTC	CATRKGQGMGEQFF
NA	TRBV11-2	NA	TRBJ2-7	TGTGCCAGCAGCTTAGATACAGTTGGGGGACGCTCCTACGAGCAGTACTTC	CASSLDTVGGRSYEQYF